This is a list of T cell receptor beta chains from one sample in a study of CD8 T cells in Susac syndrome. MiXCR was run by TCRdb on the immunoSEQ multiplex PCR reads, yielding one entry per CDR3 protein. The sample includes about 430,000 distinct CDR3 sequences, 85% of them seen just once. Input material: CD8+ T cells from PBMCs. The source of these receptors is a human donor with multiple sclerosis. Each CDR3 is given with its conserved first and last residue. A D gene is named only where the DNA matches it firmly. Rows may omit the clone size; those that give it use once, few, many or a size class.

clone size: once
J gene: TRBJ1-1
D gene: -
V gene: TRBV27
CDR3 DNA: TGTGCCAGCAAGAACGGCGGAACTGAAGCTTTCTTT
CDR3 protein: CASKNGGTEAFF

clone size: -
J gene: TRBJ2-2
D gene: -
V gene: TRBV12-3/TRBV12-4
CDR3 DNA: TGTGCCAGCAGGACCAGCGCGAACACCGGGGAGCTGTTTTTT
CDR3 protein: CASRTSANTGELFF

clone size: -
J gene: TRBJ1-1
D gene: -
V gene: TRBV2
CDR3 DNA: TGTGCCAGCAGTGAAAAGGTCCGTGAAGCTTTCTTT
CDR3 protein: CASSEKVREAFF

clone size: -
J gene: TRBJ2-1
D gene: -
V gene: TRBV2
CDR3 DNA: TGTGCCAGCAGTGACGCAGGGACCAGGGATGAGCAGTTCTTC
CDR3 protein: CASSDAGTRDEQFF

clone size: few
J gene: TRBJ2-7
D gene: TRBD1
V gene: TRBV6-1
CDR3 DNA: TGTGCCATCCTCCCGGGACAGGGAGACCACGAGCAGTACTTC
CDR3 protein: CAILPGQGDHEQYF

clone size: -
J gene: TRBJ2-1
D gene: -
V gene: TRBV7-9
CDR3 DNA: TGTGCCAGCAGCCAAACCTTGACAGGCTACAATGAGCAGTTCTTC
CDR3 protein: CASSQTLTGYNEQFF

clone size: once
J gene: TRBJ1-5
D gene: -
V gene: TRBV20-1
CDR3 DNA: TGCAGTGCTAGAGATCTTGGGGGGAAGGGCAATCAGCCCCAGCATTTT
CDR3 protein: CSARDLGGKGNQPQHF

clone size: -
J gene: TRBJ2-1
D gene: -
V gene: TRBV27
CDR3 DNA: TGTGCCAGCAGTTTCTCAGCGGCTAGCTACAATGAGCAGTTCTTC
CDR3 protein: CASSFSAASYNEQFF

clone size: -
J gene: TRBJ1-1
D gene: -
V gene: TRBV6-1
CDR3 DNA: TGTGCCAGCACCACCTTGACAGGGAACACTGAAGCTTTCTTT
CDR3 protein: CASTTLTGNTEAFF

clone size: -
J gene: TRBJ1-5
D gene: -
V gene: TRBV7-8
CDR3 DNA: TGTGCCAGCAGCTTATTCGGGACCAAACGACATCAGCCCCAGCATTTT
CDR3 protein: CASSLFGTKRHQPQHF

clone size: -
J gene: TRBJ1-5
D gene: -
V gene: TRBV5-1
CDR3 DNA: TGCGCCAGCAGGGGGGACCCCAATCAGCCCCAGCATTTT
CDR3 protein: CASRGDPNQPQHF

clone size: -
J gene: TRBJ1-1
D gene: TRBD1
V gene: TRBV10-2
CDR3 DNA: TGCGCCAGCGGGACAGGGAGCATCCTGAACACTGAAGCTTTCTTT
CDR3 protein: CASGTGSILNTEAFF

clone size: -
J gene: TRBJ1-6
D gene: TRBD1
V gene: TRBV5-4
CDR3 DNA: TGTGCCAGCAGCCATGCACAGGGGTCAGCACCCCTCCACTTT
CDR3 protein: CASSHAQGSAPLHF

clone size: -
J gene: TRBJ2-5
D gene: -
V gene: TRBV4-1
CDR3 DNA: TGCGCCAGCAGCCAGTCAGCGGGCGAGGAAGAGACCCAGTACTTC
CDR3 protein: CASSQSAGEEETQYF

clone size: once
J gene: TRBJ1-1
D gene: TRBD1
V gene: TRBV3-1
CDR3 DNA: TGTGCCAGCAGCCAAGAATGGAGGGGGCAAGCTGAAGCTTTCTTT
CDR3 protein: CASSQEWRGQAEAFF

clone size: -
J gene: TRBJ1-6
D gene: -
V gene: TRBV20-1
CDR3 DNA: TGCAGTGCTAGAGATTCGGCGGTTTTCGGCCCAACCTCACCCCTCCACTTT
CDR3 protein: CSARDSAVFGPTSPLHF

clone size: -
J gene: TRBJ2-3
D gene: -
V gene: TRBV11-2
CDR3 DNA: TGTGCCAGCAGCTTAGACCTCCGAACAGATACGCAGTATTTT
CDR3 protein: CASSLDLRTDTQYF

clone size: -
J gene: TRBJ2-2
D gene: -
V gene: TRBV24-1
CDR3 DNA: TGTGCCACCAGTGACTCACAGGAAACCGGGGAGCTGTTTTTT
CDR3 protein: CATSDSQETGELFF

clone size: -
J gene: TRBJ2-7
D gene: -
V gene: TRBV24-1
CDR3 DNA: TGTGCCACGAGTGGGCATGAGCAGTACTTC
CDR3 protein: CATSGHEQYF

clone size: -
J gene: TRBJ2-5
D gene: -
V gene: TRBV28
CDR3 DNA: TGTGCCAGCAGTAGGTTTTCGTCGGAGACCCAGTACTTC
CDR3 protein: CASSRFSSETQYF

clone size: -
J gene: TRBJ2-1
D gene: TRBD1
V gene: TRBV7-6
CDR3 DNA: TGTGCCAGCAGCGTCGGGACAGGACTATACAATGAGCAGTTCTTC
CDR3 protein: CASSVGTGLYNEQFF

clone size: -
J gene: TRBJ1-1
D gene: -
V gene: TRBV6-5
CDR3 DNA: TGTGCCAGCAGTTACTCGGCGGGGGCACGAAACACTGAAGCTTTCTTT
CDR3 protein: CASSYSAGARNTEAFF

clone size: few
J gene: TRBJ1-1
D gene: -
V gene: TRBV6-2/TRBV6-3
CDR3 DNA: TGTGCCAGCAGTTATGAGGCGAACACTGAAGCTTTCTTT
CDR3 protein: CASSYEANTEAFF

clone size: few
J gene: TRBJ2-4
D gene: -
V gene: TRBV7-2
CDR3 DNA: TGTGCCAGCAGCCCCTCAGGTATTGGAACCGGGCCAAACAACATTCAGTACTTC
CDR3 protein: CASSPSGIGTGPNNIQYF

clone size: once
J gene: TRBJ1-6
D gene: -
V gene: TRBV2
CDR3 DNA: TGTGCCAGCAGTCCGGGGCTACAGGCGGGCCCTAATTCACCCCTCCACTTT
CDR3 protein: CASSPGLQAGPNSPLHF

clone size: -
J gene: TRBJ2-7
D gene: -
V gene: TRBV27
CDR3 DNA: TGTGCCAGCAGTTCGATAGGGGGAGTTGTCTACGAGCAGTACTTC
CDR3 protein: CASSSIGGVVYEQYF

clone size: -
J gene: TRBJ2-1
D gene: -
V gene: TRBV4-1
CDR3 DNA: TGCGCCAGCAGCCAAGAAGGCCTTGACAATGAGCAGTTCTTC
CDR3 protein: CASSQEGLDNEQFF

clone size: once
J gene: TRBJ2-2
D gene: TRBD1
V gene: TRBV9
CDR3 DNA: TGTGCCAGCAGCGGGAGTGCAGGACAGGGGATAACCGGGGAGCTGTTTTTT
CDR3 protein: CASSGSAGQGITGELFF

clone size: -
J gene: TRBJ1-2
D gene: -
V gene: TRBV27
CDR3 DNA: TGTGCCAGCAGTTTATCGATAGGGAACTATGGCTACACCTTC
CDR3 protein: CASSLSIGNYGYTF

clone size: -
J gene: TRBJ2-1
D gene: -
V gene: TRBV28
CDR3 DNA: TGTGCCAGCAGTGAACCTGACCAGTCCTACAATGAGCAGTTCTTC
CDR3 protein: CASSEPDQSYNEQFF

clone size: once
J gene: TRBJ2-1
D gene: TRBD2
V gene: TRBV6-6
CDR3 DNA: TGTGCCAGCCTAACGGGACTAGCGGGGGAGCTAAATGAGCAGTTCTTC
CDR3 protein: CASLTGLAGELNEQFF

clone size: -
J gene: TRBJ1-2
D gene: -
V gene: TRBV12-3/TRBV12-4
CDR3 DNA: TGTGCCAGCAGTTTTCAGGGGTTTTACTATGGCTACACCTTC
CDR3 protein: CASSFQGFYYGYTF

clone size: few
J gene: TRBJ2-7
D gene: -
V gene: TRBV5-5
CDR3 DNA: TGTGCCAGCAGCTTGACCTCCTACGAGCAGTACTTC
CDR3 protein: CASSLTSYEQYF

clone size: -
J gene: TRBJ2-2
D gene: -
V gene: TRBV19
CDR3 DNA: TGTGCCACCACCCAGGGGTCCGGGGAGCTGTTTTTT
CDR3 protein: CATTQGSGELFF

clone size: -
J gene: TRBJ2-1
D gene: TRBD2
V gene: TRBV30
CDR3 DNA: TGTGCCTGGAGTGAGCGGGAGTACAATGAGCAGTTCTTC
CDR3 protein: CAWSEREYNEQFF

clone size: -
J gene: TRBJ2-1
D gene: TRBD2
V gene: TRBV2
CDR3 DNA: TGTGCCAGCCCCGAGTGGGCGGGGGTGGATGAGCAGTTCTTC
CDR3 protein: CASPEWAGVDEQFF

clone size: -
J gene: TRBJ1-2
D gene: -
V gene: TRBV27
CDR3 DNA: TGTGCCAGCAGTTTACAACGGGGACCCTCTGTGCATGGCTACACCTTC
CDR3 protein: CASSLQRGPSVHGYTF

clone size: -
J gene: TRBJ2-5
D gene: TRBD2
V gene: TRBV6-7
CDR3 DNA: TGTGCCAGCAGTTACACAAATGGGACTAGCGGGATTCGTGGCCAAGAGACCCAGTACTTC
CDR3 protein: CASSYTNGTSGIRGQETQYF

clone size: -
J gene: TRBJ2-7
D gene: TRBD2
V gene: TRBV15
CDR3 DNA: TGTGCCACCGGGGTAGCGGGAGATTACGAGCAGTACTTC
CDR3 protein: CATGVAGDYEQYF

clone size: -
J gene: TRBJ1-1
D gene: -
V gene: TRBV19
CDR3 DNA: TGTGCCAGTAGTCTTGACCTCGACAGCCCGGGGAACACTGAAGCTTTCTTT
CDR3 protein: CASSLDLDSPGNTEAFF

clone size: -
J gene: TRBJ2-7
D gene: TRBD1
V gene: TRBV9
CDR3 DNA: TGTGCCAGCAGCGTTGGGGACAGGGGCTACGAGCAGTACTTC
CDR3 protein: CASSVGDRGYEQYF

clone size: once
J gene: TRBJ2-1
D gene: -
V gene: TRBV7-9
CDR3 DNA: TGTGCCAGCAGCCACCTTGGTGACGTTTTGTACAGCTCCTACAATGAGCAGTTCTTC
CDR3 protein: CASSHLGDVLYSSYNEQFF

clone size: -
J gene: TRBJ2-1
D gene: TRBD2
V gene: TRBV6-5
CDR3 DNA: TGTGCCAGCAGTTACTCGATCGGGGGTGGGAGGGGAAGAACCGCCAATGAGCAGTTCTTC
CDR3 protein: CASSYSIGGGRGRTANEQFF

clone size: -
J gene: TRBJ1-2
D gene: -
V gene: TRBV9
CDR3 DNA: TGTGCCAGCAGCGTAGGGGGAGCAGGGCGACAGGGCTACACCTTC
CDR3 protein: CASSVGGAGRQGYTF

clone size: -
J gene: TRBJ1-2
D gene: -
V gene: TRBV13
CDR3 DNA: TGTGCCAGCAGCTTATTGGGGACGGGCTCTAATGGCTACACCTTC
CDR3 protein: CASSLLGTGSNGYTF

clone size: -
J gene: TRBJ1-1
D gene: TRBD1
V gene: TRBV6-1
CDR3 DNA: TGTGCCAGCAGTGCCTGGGACAGAGGGAACACTGAAGCTTTCTTT
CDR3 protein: CASSAWDRGNTEAFF

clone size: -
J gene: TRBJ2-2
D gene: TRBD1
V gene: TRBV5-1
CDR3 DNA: TGCGCCAGCAGCCCGGACCCGACAGGGGGATACACCGGGGAGCTGTTTTTT
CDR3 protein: CASSPDPTGGYTGELFF

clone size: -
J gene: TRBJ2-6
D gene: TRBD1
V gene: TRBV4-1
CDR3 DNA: TGCGCCAGCAGCCAAGATCGCGAACACCTCTTCGGGACAGGGAAAGCCGGGGCCAACGTCCTGACTTTC
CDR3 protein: CASSQDREHLFGTGKAGANVLTF